The clone carrying this TCR beta chain showed up just a few times. This specimen comes from a study of blood T cells in healthy people across ages. Using a J-beta primer mix together with a sample-barcoded 5' primer, a second PCR was run for roughly 6 to 12 cycles. TCRdb recomputed calls from the 5' RACE reads with MiXCR, one row per CDR3 protein. The sample records some 1,500,000 distinct CDR3 sequences, 35% to 45% being singletons. The sample taken for sequencing was blood. The sequence was obtained from a young woman in good health.

CDR3 nucleotides: TGTGCCAGCAGTGAAGTCGGAGGTAACGGGATCTACGAGCAGTACTTC. Residues: CASSEVGGNGIYEQYF. The chain employs TRBV6-1 and TRBJ2-7; possible D gene TRBD2, 5 bases. CDR1 and CDR2 from the germline V gene are MNHNS and SASEGT. V shed 1 base and J shed 3 bases, with 16 bases lying between them. The CDR3 extends over 16 amino acids.